The 3 T cell receptor beta chains listed next were all sequenced from one sample in a study of T-cell memory formation after mild COVID-19. TCRdb recomputed calls from the 5' RACE reads with MiXCR, one row per CDR3 protein. The sample has about 440,000 distinct CDR3 sequences; 20% are singletons. The sequenced sample was PBMCs or a T cell subset sorted from them (not recorded which). All receptors come from an adult woman who had mild COVID-19 (a few samples of this study predate the infection). Cell type and time point are not known.

This clonotype was counted only a few times. The chain uses TRBV9 and TRBJ2-1, with D possibly being TRBD1 (5 bases). This CDR3 comprises 14 residues. V was clipped by 0 bases and J by 9 bases, with 13 bases between them. Germline V gene sequence: CDR1 SGDLS, CDR2 YYNGEE. The CDR3 DNA is TGTGCCAGCAGCGTAGATTGGGGCAACTTTGAGCAGTTCTTC. This sequence encodes CASSVDWGNFEQFF. Full variable domain (rest looked up from reference TRBV9 and TRBJ2-1): DSGVTQTPKHLITATGQRVTLRCSPRSGDLSVYWYQQSLDQGLQFLIQYYNGEERAKGNILERFSAQQFPDLHSELNLSSLELGDSALYFCASSVDWGNFEQFFGPGTRLTVL.

Many counts were recorded for this clonotype. V gene TRBV5-1 combines with J gene TRBJ2-7; TRBD2 aligns across 8 bases. The germline CDR1 and CDR2 sequences are SGHRS and YFSETQ. The CDR3 consists of 15 residues. Trimming at V came to 5 bases and at J to 7 bases, leaving 14 bases not matched to a gene. The CDR3 protein is CASSTREAGDSEQYF. In DNA, the CDR3 is TGCGCCAGCAGTACTCGTGAAGCGGGAGATTCTGAGCAGTACTTC.

The chain is built from TRBV29-1 and TRBJ2-6; D gene ambiguous. Germline CDR1 reads SQVTM; CDR2 reads ANQGSEA. The CDR3 spans 15 residues. With 4 bases removed from V and 0 bases from J, the gap between germline ends came to 10 bases. CDR3 sequence (DNA): TGCAGCGTTGTATGGGCTCTCTCTGGGGCCAACGTCCTGACTTTC. The encoded protein is CSVVWALSGANVLTF. The full variable domain, in which reference TRBV29-1 and TRBJ2-6 provide the parts outside the CDR3, is SAVISQKPSRDICQRGTSLTIQCQVDSQVTMMFWYRQQPGQSLTLIATANQGSEATYESGFVIDKFPISRPNLTFSTLTVSNMSPEDSSIYLCSVVWALSGANVLTFGAGSRLTVL.